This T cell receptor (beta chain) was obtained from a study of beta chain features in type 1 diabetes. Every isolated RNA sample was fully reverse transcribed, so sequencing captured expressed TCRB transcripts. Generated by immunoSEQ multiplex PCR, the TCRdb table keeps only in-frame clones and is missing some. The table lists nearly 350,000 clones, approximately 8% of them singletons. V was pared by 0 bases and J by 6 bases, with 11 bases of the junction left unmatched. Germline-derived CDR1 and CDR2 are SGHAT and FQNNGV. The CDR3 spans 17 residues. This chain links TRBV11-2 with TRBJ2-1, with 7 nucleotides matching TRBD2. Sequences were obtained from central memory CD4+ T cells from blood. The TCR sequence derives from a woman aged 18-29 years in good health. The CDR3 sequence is CASSLDRAGAWGNEQFF. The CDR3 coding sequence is TGTGCCAGCAGCTTAGACCGTGCGGGAGCATGGGGCAATGAGCAGTTCTTC. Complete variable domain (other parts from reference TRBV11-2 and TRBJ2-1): EAGVAQSPRYKIIEKRQSVAFWCNPISGHATLYWYQQILGQGPKLLIQFQNNGVVDDSQLPKDRFSAERLKGVDSTLKIQPAKLEDSAVYLCASSLDRAGAWGNEQFFGPGTRLTVL.